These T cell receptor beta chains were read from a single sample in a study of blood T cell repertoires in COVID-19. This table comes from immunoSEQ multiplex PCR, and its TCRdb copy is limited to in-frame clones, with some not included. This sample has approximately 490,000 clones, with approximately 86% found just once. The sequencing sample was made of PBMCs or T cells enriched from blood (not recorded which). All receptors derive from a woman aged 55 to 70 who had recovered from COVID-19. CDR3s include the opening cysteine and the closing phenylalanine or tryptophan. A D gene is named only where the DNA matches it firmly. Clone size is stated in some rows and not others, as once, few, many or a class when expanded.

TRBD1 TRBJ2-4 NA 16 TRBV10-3 CAISDRAGDAKNIQYF TGTGCCATCAGCGACAGGGCAGGCGACGCCAAAAACATTCAGTACTTC
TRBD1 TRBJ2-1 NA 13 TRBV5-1 CASSYTGGREQFF TGCGCCAGCAGCTACACAGGGGGTCGTGAGCAGTTCTTC
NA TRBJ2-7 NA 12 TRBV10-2 CASSGQGYEQYF TGCGCCAGCAGTGGGCAGGGGTACGAGCAGTACTTC
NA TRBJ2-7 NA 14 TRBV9 CASSVGQGDYEQYF TGTGCCAGCAGCGTAGGCCAGGGTGACTACGAGCAGTACTTC
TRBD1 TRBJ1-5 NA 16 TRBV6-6 CASSSWGQGDHQPQHF TGTGCCAGCAGTTCCTGGGGACAGGGGGACCATCAGCCCCAGCATTTT
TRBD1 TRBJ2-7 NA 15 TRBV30 CAWDRTGTGDDEQYF TGTGCCTGGGATAGGACCGGGACAGGGGATGACGAGCAGTACTTC
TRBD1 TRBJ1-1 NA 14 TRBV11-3 CASSYRGGVTEAFF TGTGCCAGCAGCTACAGGGGCGGTGTCACTGAAGCTTTCTTT
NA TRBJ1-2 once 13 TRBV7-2 CASSPGSGYGYTF TGTGCCAGCAGCCCAGGGTCAGGGTATGGCTACACCTTC
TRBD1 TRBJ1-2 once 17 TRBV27 CASSPRRLGQGAVGYTF TGTGCCAGCAGTCCCCGGCGGTTGGGACAGGGGGCAGTAGGCTACACCTTC
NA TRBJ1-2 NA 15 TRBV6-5 CASSYGQLANYGYTF TGTGCCAGCAGTTACGGACAACTTGCGAACTATGGCTACACCTTC
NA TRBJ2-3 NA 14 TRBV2 CASGSVASTDTQYF TGTGCCAGCGGCTCCGTGGCTAGCACAGATACGCAGTATTTT
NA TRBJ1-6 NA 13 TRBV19 CASSLWRDSPLHF TGTGCCAGTAGTTTGTGGAGAGATTCACCCCTCCACTTT
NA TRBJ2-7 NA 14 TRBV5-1 CASSLAGPLYEQYF TGCGCCAGCAGCTTGGCAGGGCCACTCTACGAGCAGTACTTC
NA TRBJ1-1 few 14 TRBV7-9 CASSLRSGRTEAFF TGTGCCAGCAGCTTACGGTCAGGGCGGACTGAAGCTTTCTTT
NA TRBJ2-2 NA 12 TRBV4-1 CASSQAGGELFF TGCGCCAGCAGCCAAGCGGGCGGGGAGCTGTTTTTT
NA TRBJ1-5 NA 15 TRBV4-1 CASSQGGGLGQPQHF TGCGCCAGCAGCCAAGGGGGGGGGCTAGGTCAGCCCCAGCATTTT
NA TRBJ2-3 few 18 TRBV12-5 CASGLTKDGNWRTDTQYF TGTGCTAGTGGCCTTACTAAGGACGGAAATTGGAGGACAGATACGCAGTATTTT
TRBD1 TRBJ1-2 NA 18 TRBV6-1 CASSELGGQGGLNYGYTF TGTGCCAGCAGTGAATTAGGGGGACAGGGCGGCCTGAACTATGGCTACACCTTC
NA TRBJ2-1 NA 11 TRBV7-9 CASSLVAGQFF TGTGCCAGCAGCTTAGTAGCTGGCCAGTTCTTC
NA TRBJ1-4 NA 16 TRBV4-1 CASSQDRGFSNEKLFF TGCGCCAGCAGCCAAGATCGAGGATTCAGCAATGAAAAACTGTTTTTT
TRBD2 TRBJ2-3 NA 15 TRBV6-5 CASSHAGDSTDTQYF TGTGCCAGCAGCCACGCGGGGGATTCCACAGATACGCAGTATTTT
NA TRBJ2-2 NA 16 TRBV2 CASSVGGYRNTGELFF TGTGCCAGCAGTGTCGGGGGTTATCGAAACACCGGGGAGCTGTTTTTT
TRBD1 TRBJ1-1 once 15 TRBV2 CASATRTGGNTEAFF TGTGCCAGCGCGACTCGGACAGGGGGGAACACTGAAGCTTTCTTT
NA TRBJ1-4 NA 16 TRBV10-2 CASSESGGAPDEKLFF TGCGCCAGCAGTGAGTCGGGGGGGGCCCCGGATGAAAAACTGTTTTTT
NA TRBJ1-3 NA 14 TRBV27 CASSLVGPQNTIYF TGTGCCAGCAGTTTAGTTGGGCCCCAGAACACCATATATTTT
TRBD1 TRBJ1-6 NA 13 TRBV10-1 CASSSGGGSPLHF TGCGCCAGCAGTTCAGGGGGAGGCTCACCCCTCCACTTT
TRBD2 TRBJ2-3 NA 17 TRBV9 CASSPTFEAGGRDTQYF TGTGCCAGCAGCCCTACCTTTGAAGCGGGGGGCCGGGATACGCAGTATTTT
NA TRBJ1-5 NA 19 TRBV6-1 CASSEGFSEAGSGRQPQHF TGTGCCAGCAGTGAAGGATTTTCAGAGGCAGGGAGCGGGAGACAGCCCCAGCATTTT
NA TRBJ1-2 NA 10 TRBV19 CASRGDGYTF TGTGCCTCCAGGGGAGACGGCTACACCTTC
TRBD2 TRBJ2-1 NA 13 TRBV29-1 CSVGRGSYNEQFF TGCAGCGTTGGGCGGGGGAGTTACAATGAGCAGTTCTTC
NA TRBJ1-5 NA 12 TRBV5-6 CASSGLNQPQHF TGTGCCAGCAGCGGGCTTAATCAGCCCCAGCATTTT
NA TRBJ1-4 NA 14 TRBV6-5 CASRRTGINEKLFF TGTGCCAGCAGACGAACAGGGATTAATGAAAAACTGTTTTTT
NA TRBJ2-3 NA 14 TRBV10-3 CAIRATGGTDTQYF TGTGCCATCAGGGCGACAGGCGGCACAGATACGCAGTATTTT
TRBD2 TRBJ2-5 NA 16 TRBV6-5 CASSSGDAAWGGTQYF TGTGCCAGCAGTTCCGGGGACGCGGCGTGGGGGGGGACCCAGTACTTC
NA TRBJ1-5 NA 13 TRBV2 CASGAQGNQPQHF TGTGCCAGCGGGGCCCAGGGGAATCAGCCCCAGCATTTT
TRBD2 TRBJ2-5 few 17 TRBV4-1 CASSQRTGTGGQETQYF TGCGCCAGCAGCCAACGAACTGGGACGGGGGGGCAGGAGACCCAGTACTTC
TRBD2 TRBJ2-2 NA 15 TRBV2 CASVRAGGPTGELFF TGTGCCAGCGTCCGAGCGGGGGGTCCGACCGGGGAGCTGTTTTTT
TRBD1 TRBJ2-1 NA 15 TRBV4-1 CASSQGTGSSYEQFF TGCGCCAGCAGCCAAGGGACAGGGAGTAGCTATGAGCAGTTCTTC
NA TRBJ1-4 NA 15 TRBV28 CASSSSGLGDEKLFF TGTGCCAGCAGTTCATCCGGACTTGGGGATGAAAAACTGTTTTTT
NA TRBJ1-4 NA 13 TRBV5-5 CASSPWAVEKLFF TGTGCCAGCAGCCCATGGGCCGTTGAAAAACTGTTTTTT
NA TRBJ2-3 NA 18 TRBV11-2 CASSLELPGMRSTDTQYF TGTGCCAGCAGCTTAGAACTGCCGGGGATGAGGAGCACAGATACGCAGTATTTT
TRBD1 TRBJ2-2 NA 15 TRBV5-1 CASSRGQPNTGELFF TGCGCCAGCAGCAGGGGGCAACCGAACACCGGGGAGCTGTTTTTT
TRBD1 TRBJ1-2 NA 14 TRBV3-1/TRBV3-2 CASSRRTGGYGYTF TGTGCCAGCAGCCGGCGGACAGGGGGCTATGGCTACACCTTC